This T cell receptor beta chain derives from a study of Tregs in tolerant kidney transplant recipients. Findings and limits, study-wide: Biological reproducibility was not directly addressed, but technical replication error appeared minimal.

Unstimulated regulatory T cells (CD4+CD25+CD127-), CD4+CD25- non-regulatory cells, CD4 and CD8 cells were FACS-sorted from thawed PBMCs. Using immunoSEQ multiplex PCR, the repertoire was profiled, and TCRdb retains in-frame clones only, with some absent. The table records 75,000 to 95,000 clones, approximately 92% of them present only once. This CDR3 contains 16 residues. Per germline, CDR1 SGHRS and CDR2 YFSETQ. The V gene end was trimmed by 0 bases and the J gene end by 2 bases; junction bases not matched to a gene: 6. A note on this clone: Its antigen is currently unknown.

The specimen was CD8+ T cells from blood. This sequence was found in a human donor in good health. V and J are TRBV5-1 and TRBJ1-2; 8 nucleotides match TRBD1. CDR3 bases: TGCGCCAGCAGCTTGGAGGGCAGGGGGCGGAACTATGGCTACACCTTC. Residues: CASSLEGRGRNYGYTF.